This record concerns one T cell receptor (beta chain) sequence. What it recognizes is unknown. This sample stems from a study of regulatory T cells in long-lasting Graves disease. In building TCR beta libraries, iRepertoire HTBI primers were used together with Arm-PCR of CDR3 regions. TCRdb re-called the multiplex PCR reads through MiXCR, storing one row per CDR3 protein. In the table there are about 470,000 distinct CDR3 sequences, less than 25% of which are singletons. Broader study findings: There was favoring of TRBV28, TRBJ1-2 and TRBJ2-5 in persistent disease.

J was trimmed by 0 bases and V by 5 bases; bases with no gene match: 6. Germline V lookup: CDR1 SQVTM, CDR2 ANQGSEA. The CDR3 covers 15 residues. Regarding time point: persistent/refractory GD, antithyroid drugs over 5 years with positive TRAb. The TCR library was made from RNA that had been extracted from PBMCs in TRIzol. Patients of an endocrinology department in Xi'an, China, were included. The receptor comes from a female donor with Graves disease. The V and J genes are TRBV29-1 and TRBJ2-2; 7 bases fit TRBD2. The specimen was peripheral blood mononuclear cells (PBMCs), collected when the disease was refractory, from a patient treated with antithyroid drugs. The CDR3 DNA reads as TGCAGCGTTAGCGGGATGGGTGCGAACACCGGGGAGCTGTTTTTT. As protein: CSVSGMGANTGELFF.